Shown below are 24 T cell receptor beta chains from a single sample sequenced in a study of shared clonotypes between healthy human individuals. Assay: immunoSEQ multiplex PCR; the TCRdb copy retains only in-frame clones and omits some. The top ten clones hold about 1.5% of a sample with roughly 1 million clones, about 80% of them seen once. Specimen: memory CD4+ T cells sorted from blood. Subset: CD45RA-negative fraction. The receptors come from a man aged 18-30 years in good health.

The rearrangement joins TRBV30 to TRBJ1-2; D unclear. This CDR3 is 13 amino acids long. V lost 4 bases and J lost 8, with 17 bases in between. The germline CDR1 and CDR2 sequences are GTSNPN and SVGIG (reference sequence). Here the CDR3 DNA reads TGTGCCTGGACAATTTACCCTGCAGAGGGCTACACCTTC. This encodes CAWTIYPAEGYTF.

This clone came up a few times. The chain is built from TRBV30 and TRBJ1-1, with D unclear. Germline CDR1 GTSNPN, CDR2 SVGIG (reference sequence). CDR3 length: 11 amino acids. V was cut by 2 bases and J by 5 bases, with 6 bases left in between. This CDR3 is CAWSPLTEAFF. The DNA for the CDR3 is TGTGCCTGGAGTCCTTTAACTGAAGCTTTCTTT.

This rearrangement joins TRBV15 to TRBJ1-1; D might be TRBD1 (6 bases). Deletions cut 4 bases from V and 5 bases from J, with 11 bases between. The CDR3 length is 13 residues. Looked up from germline, CDR1 is LNHNV and CDR2 is YYDKDF (reference sequence). As DNA, the CDR3 is TGTGCCACCAGCAAAATCCAGGGGACTGAAGCTTTCTTT. Its protein product is CATSKIQGTEAFF.

The chain carries TRBV10-3 and TRBJ1-4; tentatively, D is TRBD1 (5 bases). CDR3 size: 16 residues. The germline V gene encodes CDR1 ENHRY and CDR2 SYGVKD. Deletions cut 10 bases from V and 0 bases from J, with 18 bases between. CDR3 DNA: TGTGCCACCAGGGTTGGCAGCGCCCCAACTAATGAAAAACTGTTTTTT. It encodes CATRVGSAPTNEKLFF.

The chain recombines TRBV30 with TRBJ2-7, with 12 bases matching TRBD1. The CDR3 spans 16 residues. CDR1 is GTSNPN and CDR2 is SVGIG in the germline V gene (reference sequence). J was trimmed by 6 bases and V by 2 bases; bases with no gene match: 11. The CDR3: CAWSLPPGQGAPEQYF. The DNA of the CDR3 is TGTGCCTGGAGTCTCCCCCCGGGACAGGGGGCTCCCGAGCAGTACTTC.

The J gene is TRBJ2-3, the V gene TRBV11-2, with 8 nucleotides matching TRBD1. The CDR3 runs to 15 residues. The V gene end was trimmed by 5 bases and the J gene end by 6 bases; junction bases not matched to a gene: 10. From germline, CDR1 is SGHAT and CDR2 FQNNGV. Here the CDR3 reads CASSADDRGADTQYF. The CDR3 DNA is TGTGCCAGCAGCGCGGATGACAGGGGCGCGGATACGCAGTATTTT.

The J gene is TRBJ2-2, the V gene TRBV6-5, with 7 nucleotides matching TRBD1. J was trimmed by 6 bases and V by 4 bases; bases with no gene match: 2. Germline loops: CDR1 MNHEY, CDR2 SVGAGI. This CDR3 is 13 amino acids long. The CDR3 sequence is CASSSTGPGELFF. For the CDR3, the DNA is TGTGCCAGCAGTTCGACAGGGCCCGGGGAGCTGTTTTTT.

Worth noting for this clone: This same CDR3 is encoded by further DNA sequences in the sample. In nucleotides, the CDR3 is TGTGCCAGCAGCCCCCCTAGCACAGATACGCAGTATTTT. It is translated as CASSPPSTDTQYF. The chain recombines TRBV7-2 with TRBJ2-3; D is unresolved. CDR3 size: 13 residues. V lost 5 bases, J lost 0 bases, and 6 bases lay in between. Germline V CDR1 and CDR2: SGHTA, FQGNSA.

The chain carries TRBV5-6 and TRBJ2-7; no clear D gene. The germline V and J ends were trimmed by 4 bases and 5 bases, with 13 bases remaining between them. The CDR3 totals 13 residues. Germline V CDR1 and CDR2: SGHDT, YYEEEE. DNA for the CDR3: TGTGCCAGCAGCCCTGACACGGGCCACGAGCAGTACTTC. Translation: CASSPDTGHEQYF.

V usage is TRBV14 and J usage is TRBJ2-2; D not resolved. CDR1 is SGHDN and CDR2 is FVKESK in the germline V gene. V gave up 1 base and J gave up 5 bases, with 2 bases separating them. This CDR3 region has 12 residues. The CDR3 nucleotides are TGTGCCAGCAGCCAAGGTACCGGGGAGCTGTTTTTT. It encodes CASSQGTGELFF.

The gene calls are TRBV11-3 and TRBJ2-5; D gene ambiguous. Germline V CDR1 and CDR2: SGHNT, YENEEA. Trimming removed 1 base from V and 2 bases from J, with 11 bases in between. The CDR3 has 15 residues. CDR3 sequence (DNA): TGTGCCAGCAGCTTAGTAGCCCCTTTGCAAGAGACCCAGTACTTC. Protein: CASSLVAPLQETQYF.

Comments on this clone: This sample includes further DNA sequences coding for the same CDR3. The chain is built from TRBV18 and TRBJ2-3; D remains unclear. Germline V gives CDR1 KGHSH, CDR2 LQKENI. V was trimmed by 0 bases and J by 0 bases, leaving 4 bases between them. This CDR3 has 14 amino acids. The CDR3 region is CASSPPSSTDTQYF. The CDR3 DNA reads as TGTGCCAGCTCACCACCCTCAAGCACAGATACGCAGTATTTT.

The chain links TRBV6-6 to TRBJ2-7; the D gene is possibly TRBD2 (6 bases). The CDR3 extends over 14 amino acids. Germline V CDR1 and CDR2: MNHNY, SVGAGI (reference sequence). Trimming took off 2 bases at V and 0 bases at J, with 8 bases between the two ends. CDR3 protein: CASSYPGGSYEQYF. DNA for the CDR3: TGTGCCAGCAGTTACCCCGGGGGCTCCTACGAGCAGTACTTC.

In its sample, this clone was seen a few times. This chain links TRBV7-2 with TRBJ2-1, with 8 bases matching TRBD2. Germline lookup yields CDR1 SGHTA and CDR2 FQGNSA. With 5 bases clipped from V and 2 bases from J, the junction kept 8 bases outside the gene matches. The CDR3 consists of 16 residues. CDR3 amino acids: CASSAHRGLAYNEQFF. DNA of the CDR3: TGTGCCAGCAGCGCCCATCGGGGACTAGCCTACAATGAGCAGTTCTTC.

The chain uses TRBV11-2 and TRBJ2-1, with 9 positions matching TRBD1. Unmatched junction bases numbered 11, after V lost 5 bases and J lost 9 bases. The germline V gene encodes CDR1 SGHAT and CDR2 FQNNGV. CDR3 length: 15 amino acids. As DNA, the CDR3 is TGTGCCAGCAGCCCAACAGGGGGCGCGTTTAGTGAGCAGTTCTTC. Translated: CASSPTGGAFSEQFF.

The chain joins TRBV19 to TRBJ1-6; D call uncertain. The CDR3 contains 14 residues. Deletions cut 7 bases from V and 9 bases from J, with 16 bases between. Germline V gene data show CDR1 as LNHDA and CDR2 as SQIVND (reference sequence). The CDR3 sequence is CASKVRTEPSPLHF. CDR3 nucleotide sequence: TGTGCCAGTAAGGTCCGGACTGAACCTTCACCCCTCCACTTT.

This rearrangement joins TRBV6-5 to TRBJ2-5; maybe TRBD1 (6 bases). Germline V gene lookup returns CDR1 MNHEY and CDR2 SVGAGI. CDR3 length: 16 residues. Between the trimmed V and J ends, which lost 0 bases and 9 bases, there was a span of 20 bases. CDR3 loop: CASSYSSTGASGAQYF. DNA for the CDR3: TGTGCCAGCAGTTACTCGTCGACAGGAGCCTCAGGGGCCCAGTACTTC.

The chain couples TRBV6-5 to TRBJ2-1, with TRBD1 matching over 7 bases. The J segment lost 8 bases and the V segment lost 0 bases, leaving 4 bases of the junction unmatched. The CDR3 runs 14 residues. The germline V gene encodes CDR1 MNHEY and CDR2 SVGAGI. The CDR3 coding sequence is TGTGCCAGCAGTTACTCGTGGACAGGCTATGAGCAGTTCTTC. This sequence encodes CASSYSWTGYEQFF.

The chain employs TRBV29-1 and TRBJ2-5, with a tentative D call TRBD1 (5 bases). This CDR3 contains 13 residues. The germline V gene has CDR1 SQVTM and CDR2 ANQGSEA. V was shortened by 7 bases and J by 5 bases, with 17 bases between the two germline ends. CDR3 DNA sequence: TGCAGCGCAGGAAGGGGCCCCGGGGAGACCCAGTACTTC. It codes for CSAGRGPGETQYF.

This sequence joins TRBV6-5 and TRBJ1-2; a weak D match, TRBD1 (5 bases). Trimming removed 6 bases at V and 11 bases at J, with 25 bases between. The CDR3 covers 15 residues. CDR1 and CDR2 (germline): MNHEY, SVGAGI. As DNA, the CDR3 is TGTGCCAGCAGCGGACCGGACTTAGACTATAGGGGTTACACCTTC. Translated: CASSGPDLDYRGYTF.

The chain joins TRBV29-1 to TRBJ1-2; 7 bases map to TRBD1. The CDR3 covers 15 residues. Germline V CDR1 and CDR2: SQVTM, ANQGSEA. The trim removed 2 bases at V and 1 base at J, leaving 7 bases unmatched. The DNA for the CDR3 is TGCAGCGTTGAATCGTGGACAGGAATTAACTATGGCTACACCTTC. Protein: CSVESWTGINYGYTF.

The chain carries TRBV5-4 and TRBJ1-1; tentative D call: TRBD1 (5 bases). Germline V lookup: CDR1 SGHNT, CDR2 YYREEE (reference sequence). The CDR3 extends over 16 amino acids. The ends were cut back, 0 bases at V and 0 bases at J, with 12 bases in the middle. The CDR3 nucleotides are TGTGCCAGCAGCTTGGCCGAGTCCAGGGTGAACACTGAAGCTTTCTTT. This gives the protein CASSLAESRVNTEAFF.

This clone was seen at least ten times. The rearrangement uses TRBV7-8 and TRBJ2-4; D gene uncertain. The CDR3 has 16 amino acids. Germline V gene lookup returns CDR1 SGHVS and CDR2 FQNEAQ. Trimming left V 2 bases short and J 7 bases short, with 18 bases between. CDR3 DNA: TGTGCCAGCAGCTTACGTACTGAGGCCAGGACCAACATTCAGTACTTC. Encoded protein: CASSLRTEARTNIQYF.

The J gene is TRBJ2-3, the V gene TRBV7-4, with 7 bases lining up with TRBD2. The germline CDR1 and CDR2 sequences are SGHVT and SQSDAQ. V trimming: 3 bases; J trimming: 0 bases; junction bases outside the gene matches: 3. This CDR3 comprises 15 residues. The DNA for the CDR3 is TGTGCCAGCAGCTTCCGGGAGGCGAGCACAGATACGCAGTATTTT. It codes for CASSFREASTDTQYF.